This T cell receptor (beta chain) came from a study of CD8 T cells in Susac syndrome. Germline lookup yields CDR1 MNHEY and CDR2 SMNVEV (reference sequence). CDR3 length: 13 residues. Between the trimmed V and J ends, which lost 3 bases and 0 bases, there was a span of 3 bases. Random hexamers primed reverse transcription of about 0.5 to 1 ug RNA. One entry per CDR3 protein, called by TCRdb with MiXCR from the immunoSEQ multiplex PCR reads. The sample carries 200,000 to 250,000 distinct CDR3 sequences, approximately 90% recorded once. The sample taken for sequencing was CD8+ T cells from PBMCs. The chain recombines TRBV27 with TRBJ2-1; D unresolved. This sequence originates from a human donor with multiple sclerosis. The CDR3 spells CASSLFSYNEQFF. CDR3 bases: TGTGCCAGCAGTTTGTTCTCCTACAATGAGCAGTTCTTC.